This TCR beta chain was sequenced for a study of T cells in localized non-small cell lung cancer. The method was immunoSEQ multiplex PCR; TCRdb's version includes in-frame clones alone and lacks a portion of them. This sample has more than 2,500 clones; about 28% occur once, and the top ten carry about 6.9%. Findings and limits, study-wide: Multi-region tumor sequencing was not done, so intratumor heterogeneity could not be excluded. Uninvolved adjacent lung, not tumor, had the highest T cell clonality.

Remarks on this clone: The target antigen is unknown.

This TCR came from a male donor aged 60 or over with stage II squamous cell lung carcinoma. The material was lung tumor tissue, obtained before any cancer treatment.

CDR3 sequence: CASSTRTDTQYF. The CDR3 bases are TGTGCCAGTAGTACCAGGACAGATACGCAGTATTTT. V and J are TRBV19 and TRBJ2-3, with D unresolved. V dropped 4 bases and J dropped 3 bases, with 5 bases sitting between them. The CDR3 consists of 12 residues. Per the germline V gene, CDR1 is LNHDA and CDR2 is SQIVND (reference sequence). The whole variable domain, remainder taken from reference TRBV19 and TRBJ2-3, is DGGITQSPKYLFRKEGQNVTLSCEQNLNHDAMYWYRQDPGQGLRLIYYSQIVNDFQKGDIAEGYSVSREKKESFPLTVTSAQKNPTAFYLCASSTRTDTQYFGPGTRLTVL.